This TCR beta chain is drawn from a study of graft-versus-host responses after intestinal transplantation. V gave up 0 bases and J gave up 3 bases; unmatched junction bases: 5. Germline CDR1 is SQVTM and CDR2 is ANQGSEA. The CDR3 consists of 15 residues. Clones were read by immunoSEQ multiplex PCR, and TCRdb kept only the in-frame ones, dropping some. The sample contains 100,000 or so clones, roughly 91% of which appear only once. This clone was seen only a few times. Its specificity is not known. The chain joins TRBV29-1 to TRBJ2-1; 7 nucleotides align to TRBD2. The TCR sequence derives from a human donor who received an intestinal transplant. The source material was unstimulated CD8+ T cells sorted from spleen or lymph node cells, sampled before intestinal transplant. CDR3 region: CSVEDLGGYYNEQFF. The CDR3 nucleotides are TGCAGCGTTGAAGATCTGGGGGGGTACTACAATGAGCAGTTCTTC.